The T cell receptor beta chain described here comes from a study of T cell responses to AZD1222 COVID-19 vaccine. Study-level results: At study baseline, merely roughly 6 AZD1222 recipients were seropositive. Increases in Spike-specific TCR breadth and depth were seen after two AZD1222 doses.

The assay was immunoSEQ multiplex PCR, and TCRdb's table has in-frame clones only and misses some. Among more than 95,000 clones, approximately 85% were seen once, and the ten largest hold approximately 4.4%. A few counts support this clone. Antigen unknown. V dropped 1 base and J dropped 3 bases, with 13 bases sitting between them. The CDR3 covers 15 residues. Per the germline V gene, CDR1 is MGHRA and CDR2 is YSYEKL. The clonotype was recovered from an adult who received the AZD1222 COVID-19 vaccine. Sequenced material: peripheral blood, taken 28 days after the second AZD1222 dose. The chain carries TRBV4-1 and TRBJ2-7; D not certain. The CDR3 sequence is CASSQVFRLGYEQYF. Here the CDR3 DNA reads TGCGCCAGCAGCCAAGTCTTTCGTCTAGGCTACGAGCAGTACTTC.